This TCR beta chain was retrieved from a study of blood T cells in healthy people across ages. V was pared by 0 bases and J by 9 bases, with 15 bases between. This CDR3 comprises 14 residues. CDR1 and CDR2 (germline): DFQATT, SNEGSKA (reference sequence). With respect to this clonotype: Its specificity is not known.

Notes on the study in general: Shifts in expanded clonotypes may have been confounded by donor CMV status, which was unknown.

All donors came from Russia, were Caucasian and healthy, and spanned ages about 6 to 90. Collection of around 10 milliliters of peripheral blood was performed for each donor. A second 7 to 11 cycle PCR used barcoded and J-beta primers. TCRdb independently ran MiXCR on the 5' RACE reads; one entry per CDR3 protein. The data hold approximately 1.5 million distinct CDR3 sequences, with roughly a third observed a single time. V gene TRBV20-1 combines with J gene TRBJ2-1, with TRBD2 as a possible D gene (5 bases). The origin of this receptor is a woman under 40 in good health. Sequenced input: blood. CDR3 sequence: CSARDVQRLGEQFF. The CDR3 coding sequence is TGCAGTGCTAGAGATGTCCAGCGGTTGGGTGAGCAGTTCTTC.